The sequence of this T cell receptor (beta chain) was determined in a study of cytomegalovirus exposure and HLA in healthy donors. The data were produced by immunoSEQ multiplex PCR, yet TCRdb's version contains in-frame clones alone and is incomplete. Of about 180,000 clones listed, 85% are singletons. V shed 0 bases and J shed 9 bases, with 9 bases lying between them. The length of the CDR3 is 12 residues. Germline V gene sequence: CDR1 SGHKS, CDR2 YYEKEE (reference sequence). The chain employs TRBV5-5 and TRBJ1-1; D is possibly TRBD1 (6 bases). Sequencing was performed on PBMCs. This TCR derives from a man aged 18 to 29 in good health and CMV-seropositive. The CDR3 spells CASSLAQGKAFF. The CDR3 nucleotides are TGTGCCAGCAGCTTGGCCCAGGGGAAAGCTTTCTTT.